These 9 T cell receptor beta chains originate from one sample sequenced in a study of cytomegalovirus exposure and HLA in healthy donors. The PCR used 60 Vbeta and 13 Jbeta primers. Profiled with immunoSEQ multiplex PCR; TCRdb holds only in-frame clones, not every one. In the table there are 170,000 or so clones, approximately 84% of which are singletons. Specimen: PBMCs. All receptors derive from a male donor in good health and CMV-seropositive.

The chain uses TRBV6-5 and TRBJ2-7; TRBD1 agrees at 9 bases. This CDR3 spans 16 amino acids. J lost 4 bases, V lost 0 bases, and 7 bases had no gene match. CDR1 and CDR2 (germline): MNHEY, SVGAGI. Written as DNA, the CDR3 is TGTGCCAGCAGTTACTCCTCCGGGACAGGGTCGTACGAGCAGTACTTC. It translates to CASSYSSGTGSYEQYF.

The chain combines TRBV13 with TRBJ2-3; 11 nucleotides line up with TRBD2. Germline lookup yields CDR1 PRHDT and CDR2 FYEKMQ (reference sequence). The CDR3 extends over 16 amino acids. Trimming removed 5 bases from V and 2 bases from J; junction bases left unmatched: 6. The CDR3 region is CASSRPGLAATDTQYF. The CDR3 coding sequence is TGTGCCAGCAGCCGGCCGGGACTAGCGGCCACAGATACGCAGTATTTT.

The chain has TRBV27 and TRBJ2-2, with 9 bases that match TRBD1. Germline V gene sequence: CDR1 MNHEY, CDR2 SMNVEV (reference sequence). CDR3 length: 15 residues. V lost 5 bases and J lost 6; bases outside the gene matches: 7. In DNA form, the CDR3 reads TGTGCCAGCAGTCCATGGGACAGGGTAGCCGGGGAGCTGTTTTTT. Its translation is CASSPWDRVAGELFF.

The rearrangement uses TRBV19 and TRBJ2-7; D remains unclear. V was shortened by 5 bases and J by 3 bases, with 14 bases between the two germline ends. CDR3 length: 14 residues. Germline V gene sequence: CDR1 LNHDA, CDR2 SQIVND (reference sequence). DNA of the CDR3: TGTGCCAGTAGTCTCGGGTCGTCCTTCTACGAGCAGTACTTC. Translation gives CASSLGSSFYEQYF.

The V gene is TRBV2, the J gene TRBJ1-3; 7 positions agree with TRBD1. The CDR3 totals 14 residues. From germline, CDR1 is SNHLY and CDR2 FYNNEI. Trimming took 5 bases from V and 6 from J; bases not matched to a gene: 7. The CDR3 nucleotides are TGTGCCAGCAGTTCAGGGGGACAGACAAACACCATATATTTT. Protein: CASSSGGQTNTIYF.

CDR3 loop: CASSFASGYNEQFF. The DNA for the CDR3 is TGTGCCAGCAGTTTTGCTAGCGGATACAATGAGCAGTTCTTC. The rearrangement links TRBV28 to TRBJ2-1; TRBD2 aligns across 7 bases. V lost 3 bases and J lost 4; bases outside the gene matches: 3. Per the germline V gene, CDR1 is MDHEN and CDR2 is SYDVKM. The CDR3 consists of 14 residues.

The CDR3, as DNA: TGTGCCTGGAGGCAGAAGAACACTGAAGCTTTCTTT. Translation gives CAWRQKNTEAFF. The chain recombines TRBV30 with TRBJ1-1; D is ambiguous. Trimming pared 3 bases from V and 1 base from J, leaving 6 bases between. CDR1 and CDR2 (germline): GTSNPN, SVGIG (reference sequence). This CDR3 spans 12 amino acids.

The chain carries TRBV7-2 and TRBJ2-7, with a possible D match to TRBD2 (7 bases). The CDR3 has 14 amino acids. The V end was cut by 8 bases, the J end by 0 bases, with 14 bases between. CDR1 and CDR2 (germline): SGHTA, FQGNSA. The chain's CDR3 is CASGIGGGSYEQYF. The CDR3 DNA reads as TGTGCCAGCGGTATAGGGGGGGGCTCCTACGAGCAGTACTTC.

The chain carries TRBV4-2 and TRBJ2-4; 8 bases map to TRBD1. The J segment lost 8 bases and the V segment lost 2 bases, leaving 5 bases of the junction unmatched. The CDR3 totals 14 residues. Germline V CDR1 and CDR2: LGHNA, YNFKEQ. The CDR3 DNA reads TGTGCCAGCAGCCAAACCGGACAGGGAGACATTCAGTACTTC. The encoded protein is CASSQTGQGDIQYF.